The 28 T cell receptor beta chains reported below all come from one sample, sequenced in a study of T cell changes during pregnancy in multiple sclerosis. Data came from immunoSEQ multiplex PCR; TCRdb stores just in-frame clones and leaves some out. The table includes over 40,000 clones, roughly 90% detected once. Here the sequenced sample was CD4+ T cells from peripheral blood mononuclear cells, taken in the second trimester of pregnancy. Receptors originate from a female donor with multiple sclerosis, enrolled in a pregnancy study.

V usage is TRBV7-6 and J usage is TRBJ2-1; 12 bases match TRBD2. The J segment lost 5 bases and the V segment lost 3 bases, leaving 5 bases of the junction unmatched. Germline CDR1 is SGHVS and CDR2 is FNYEAQ. This CDR3 has 16 amino acids. CDR3 nucleotide sequence: TGTGCCAGCAGCTTTAGGACTAGCGGGACCAACAATGAGCAGTTCTTC. Encoded protein: CASSFRTSGTNNEQFF.

This clone was counted once. The V gene is TRBV9, the J gene TRBJ2-1, with 8 bases matching TRBD1. Germline V gene data show CDR1 as SGDLS and CDR2 as YYNGEE. The CDR3 is 16 residues long. V shed 0 bases, J shed 2 bases, and the junction held 4 bases outside the gene matches. The CDR3 loop reads CASSVGPGGTYNEQFF. Written as DNA, the CDR3 is TGTGCCAGCAGCGTAGGGCCAGGGGGCACCTACAATGAGCAGTTCTTC.

The chain couples TRBV5-1 to TRBJ1-5, with D maybe TRBD1 (5 bases). In germline, CDR1 is SGHRS, CDR2 YFSETQ. This CDR3 has 14 residues. V was clipped by 1 base and J by 5 bases, with 10 bases between them. CDR3 region: CASSLSGVDQPQHF. Written as DNA, the CDR3 is TGCGCCAGCAGCTTGTCGGGGGTCGATCAGCCCCAGCATTTT.

The chain is built from TRBV5-4 and TRBJ2-1, with TRBD2 identical over 8 bases. Germline assignment: CDR1 SGHNT and CDR2 YYREEE (reference sequence). The V gene end was trimmed by 0 bases and the J gene end by 7 bases; junction bases not matched to a gene: 3. This CDR3 is built from 14 residues. In nucleotides, the CDR3 is TGTGCCAGCAGCTTGGAGCTAGCGGGTAATGAGCAGTTCTTC. It is translated as CASSLELAGNEQFF.

J is TRBJ2-3 and V is TRBV28, with 9 nucleotides matching TRBD2. This CDR3 region has 18 residues. V trimming: 4 bases; J trimming: 1 base; junction bases outside the gene matches: 12. Germline CDR1 and CDR2: MDHEN and SYDVKM. CDR3 region: CASSSRRLAARGTDTQYF. CDR3 in DNA: TGTGCCAGCAGTTCAAGGCGACTAGCGGCCCGTGGCACAGATACGCAGTATTTT. The full variable domain, rest sourced from reference TRBV28 and TRBJ2-3, is DVKVTQSSRYLVKRTGEKVFLECVQDMDHENMFWYRQDPGLGLRLIYFSYDVKMKEKGDIPEGYSVSREKKERFSLILESASTNQTSMYLCASSSRRLAARGTDTQYFGPGTRLTVL.

The chain has TRBV11-1 and TRBJ2-3; 7 bases are shared with TRBD2. The CDR3 has 16 amino acids. The junction had 12 bases not matched to a gene; V was cut back by 4 bases and J by 5 bases. In germline, CDR1 is SGHAT, CDR2 FQDESV (reference sequence). CDR3 DNA: TGTGCCAGCAGCTCCCCTCGGGCGGGAGCTGGAGATACGCAGTATTTT. As protein: CASSSPRAGAGDTQYF. The full variable domain, in which reference TRBV11-1 and TRBJ2-3 provide the parts outside the CDR3, is EAEVAQSPRYKITEKSQAVAFWCDPISGHATLYWYRQILGQGPELLVQFQDESVVDDSQLPKDRFSAERLKGVDSTLKIQPAELGDSAMYLCASSSPRAGAGDTQYFGPGTRLTVL.

The chain joins TRBV11-3 to TRBJ2-1; D is perhaps TRBD2 (5 bases). Germline CDR1 is SGHNT and CDR2 is YENEEA. V lost 5 bases and J lost 9, with 14 bases in between. This CDR3 spans 13 amino acids. DNA for the CDR3: TGTGCCAGCAGCCGCGGGTCTAGTAGTGAGCAGTTCTTC. The encoded protein is CASSRGSSSEQFF. Looking up the rest from reference TRBV11-3 and TRBJ2-1 gives the full variable domain: EAGVVQSPRYKIIEKKQPVAFWCNPISGHNTLYWYLQNLGQGPELLIRYENEEAVDDSQLPKDRFSAERLKGVDSTLKIQPAELGDSAVYLCASSRGSSSEQFFGPGTRLTVL.

The rearrangement uses TRBV19 and TRBJ2-5, with 8 bases identical to TRBD1. Per germline, CDR1 LNHDA and CDR2 SQIVND (reference sequence). CDR3 length: 15 amino acids. V shed 7 bases, J shed 2 bases, and the junction held 9 bases outside the gene matches. The CDR3 region has the DNA TGTGCCAGTAAGGGAGGACAGGGTAATCAAGAGACCCAGTACTTC. As protein: CASKGGQGNQETQYF.

The chain is built from TRBV6-1 and TRBJ2-1; TRBD2 matches at 10 bases. Trimming removed 6 bases from V and 6 bases from J; junction bases left unmatched: 8. The germline gives CDR1 MNHNS, CDR2 SASEGT. This CDR3 comprises 15 residues. The CDR3 sequence is CASRLGLAGANEQFF. DNA for the CDR3: TGTGCCAGCAGATTGGGGCTAGCGGGGGCCAATGAGCAGTTCTTC.

V gene TRBV19 combines with J gene TRBJ2-2; 7 bases are shared with TRBD2. CDR1 LNHDA and CDR2 SQIVND come from the germline V gene (reference sequence). The length of the CDR3 is 17 residues. The ends lost 3 bases at V and 5 bases at J; junction bases unmatched: 12. CDR3 loop: CASSINLAVGRTGELFF. The CDR3 nucleotides are TGTGCCAGTAGTATTAACCTAGCGGTGGGGAGGACCGGGGAGCTGTTTTTT.

This chain joins TRBV27 and TRBJ2-2, with 9 bases aligning to TRBD2. The V gene's germline CDR1 is MNHEY and CDR2 SMNVEV (reference sequence). The CDR3 is 14 amino acids. The ends lost 5 bases at V and 3 bases at J; junction bases unmatched: 1. The CDR3 sequence is CASSGLAHTGELFF. DNA of the CDR3: TGTGCCAGCAGTGGACTAGCGCACACCGGGGAGCTGTTTTTT.

The chain couples TRBV5-1 to TRBJ1-1; TRBD1 agrees at 7 bases. The CDR3 is 15 amino acids. J lost 4 bases, V lost 0 bases, and 6 bases had no gene match. Germline V lookup: CDR1 SGHRS, CDR2 YFSETQ. This CDR3 is CASSLGQGHSTEAFF. DNA for the CDR3: TGCGCCAGCAGCTTGGGACAGGGTCACAGCACTGAAGCTTTCTTT.

V usage is TRBV27 and J usage is TRBJ2-7, with D tentatively TRBD2 (5 bases). The V end was cut by 4 bases, the J end by 2 bases, with 12 bases between. Germline values: CDR1 MNHEY, CDR2 SMNVEV (reference sequence). This CDR3 contains 14 residues. CDR3 protein: CASSWGRGTYEQYF. In nucleotides, the CDR3 is TGTGCCAGCAGTTGGGGTAGAGGGACCTACGAGCAGTACTTC.

This rearrangement joins TRBV28 to TRBJ2-1, with D perhaps TRBD1 (6 bases). CDR1 and CDR2 (germline): MDHEN, SYDVKM. V was clipped by 7 bases and J by 4 bases, with 17 bases between them. The CDR3 is made up of 15 amino acids. The CDR3 loop reads CASTLQGPGYNEQFF. The CDR3 DNA reads as TGTGCCAGCACCTTACAGGGTCCCGGATACAATGAGCAGTTCTTC.

The chain employs TRBV6-1 and TRBJ2-5, with D possibly TRBD1 on 5 matching bases. The CDR3 totals 13 residues. Germline lookup yields CDR1 MNHNS and CDR2 SASEGT. Deletions cut 4 bases from V and 3 bases from J, with 9 bases between. The CDR3 region has the DNA TGTGCCAGCAGTGGACAGAGAAAAGAGACCCAGTACTTC. Its protein is CASSGQRKETQYF.

The chain combines TRBV14 with TRBJ2-1; possibly TRBD2 for D (5 bases). The germline V and J ends were trimmed by 0 bases and 10 bases, with 16 bases remaining between them. The CDR3 is 15 residues long. In germline, CDR1 is SGHDN, CDR2 FVKESK. CDR3 sequence (DNA): TGTGCCAGCAGCCAAGACTTAAAGAGGGTGGACGAGCAGTTCTTC. Protein sequence: CASSQDLKRVDEQFF.

The rearrangement uses TRBV28 and TRBJ1-2; TRBD1 might be the D (6 bases). CDR3 length: 13 residues. Germline V gives CDR1 MDHEN, CDR2 SYDVKM. The V and J ends lost 7 bases and 7 bases respectively, with 16 bases between them. For the CDR3, the DNA is TGTGCCAGCACCGTTCAGGGGATAAGTGGCTACACCTTC. This translates into CASTVQGISGYTF.

The rearrangement uses TRBV5-1 and TRBJ1-2; 7 nucleotides align to TRBD1. The length of the CDR3 is 15 residues. CDR1 and CDR2 from the germline V gene are SGHRS and YFSETQ. Germline trimming cut 3 bases from V and 7 bases from J; bases unmatched to any gene: 12. The CDR3 DNA reads TGCGCCAGCAGCTCGCAGACAGGGTCTCAGGGTGGCTACACCTTC. As protein: CASSSQTGSQGGYTF.

The chain carries TRBV25-1 and TRBJ2-2; no clear D. The CDR3 consists of 14 residues. With 3 bases removed from V and 0 bases from J, the gap between germline ends came to 5 bases. Germline-derived CDR1 and CDR2 are MGHDK and SYGVNS. As DNA, the CDR3 is TGTGCCAGCAGTGAGCCTACGAACACCGGGGAGCTGTTTTTT. Residues: CASSEPTNTGELFF.

This clone was seen only a few times. CDR3 in DNA: TGTGCCAGCAGCTTGGGAGTGAACACTGAAGCTTTCTTT. Its translation is CASSLGVNTEAFF. The chain has TRBV5-6 and TRBJ1-1, with no clear D. Trimming removed 0 bases at V and 0 bases at J, with 3 bases between. This CDR3 is built from 13 residues. Per the germline V gene, CDR1 is SGHDT and CDR2 is YYEEEE.

V gene TRBV2 combines with J gene TRBJ2-1; D may be TRBD2 (6 bases). CDR1 and CDR2 (germline): SNHLY, FYNNEI. V dropped 6 bases and J dropped 4 bases, with 16 bases sitting between them. The CDR3 length is 15 residues. The DNA for the CDR3 is TGTGCCAGCAGGTTCCGAGCGGGCCTATACAATGAGCAGTTCTTC. Translated: CASRFRAGLYNEQFF.

The chain has TRBV9 and TRBJ1-2, with D perhaps TRBD1 (6 bases). This CDR3 has 15 residues. Trimming cost V 0 bases and J 8 bases, with 17 bases left between them. The germline gives CDR1 SGDLS, CDR2 YYNGEE. CDR3 bases: TGTGCCAGCAGCGTAGGCCCGGGAACAGGGAACGGCTACACCTTC. Protein product: CASSVGPGTGNGYTF.

This clone was observed a few times. This rearrangement joins TRBV11-2 to TRBJ1-2; a possible D gene is TRBD1 (6 bases). CDR3 size: 15 residues. The germline gives CDR1 SGHAT, CDR2 FQNNGV. Deletions cut 5 bases from V and 7 bases from J, with 20 bases between. The CDR3 coding sequence is TGTGCCAGCAGCCCCGACAGGTTAAGACACGGTGGCTACACCTTC. It translates to CASSPDRLRHGGYTF.

This clone was observed once. The chain combines TRBV6-5 with TRBJ1-2; 8 nucleotides match TRBD1. V trimming: 2 bases; J trimming: 8 bases; junction bases outside the gene matches: 13. The CDR3 extends over 16 amino acids. Per the germline V gene, CDR1 is MNHEY and CDR2 is SVGAGI. Here the CDR3 reads CASSYGGQGNPGGYTF. DNA for the CDR3: TGTGCCAGCAGTTACGGAGGACAGGGAAACCCTGGGGGCTACACCTTC.

This clone was seen a handful of times. V usage is TRBV9 and J usage is TRBJ2-1; 9 bases are shared with TRBD1. The CDR3 is 14 amino acids. The V segment lost 4 bases and the J segment 9 bases; nucleotides outside the gene matches: 8. CDR1 SGDLS and CDR2 YYNGEE come from the germline V gene. The CDR3 nucleotides are TGTGCCAGCAGCTTCTCCGGGACAGGGAGTGAGCAGTTCTTC. Translating gives CASSFSGTGSEQFF.

The gene calls are TRBV2 and TRBJ2-5, with 12 bases aligning to TRBD2. CDR1 is SNHLY and CDR2 is FYNNEI in the germline V gene. V gave up 4 bases and J gave up 4 bases; unmatched junction bases: 7. This CDR3 region has 16 residues. The CDR3 DNA is TGTGCCAGCAGTGCTCTAGCGGGAGGGCCAAGAGAGACCCAGTACTTC. Translating it yields CASSALAGGPRETQYF.

V gene TRBV11-1 combines with J gene TRBJ2-7; 8 positions agree with TRBD2. CDR3 length: 15 residues. CDR1 is SGHAT, CDR2 FQDESV, per germline (reference sequence). V shed 8 bases, J shed 2 bases, and the junction held 11 bases outside the gene matches. CDR3 nucleotide sequence: TGTGCCAGCTCGCCGGACGGGAGGGCCCCCTACGAGCAGTACTTC. This gives the protein CASSPDGRAPYEQYF. The full variable domain, its missing parts supplied by reference TRBV11-1 and TRBJ2-7, is EAEVAQSPRYKITEKSQAVAFWCDPISGHATLYWYRQILGQGPELLVQFQDESVVDDSQLPKDRFSAERLKGVDSTLKIQPAELGDSAMYLCASSPDGRAPYEQYFGPGTRLTVT.

The chain carries TRBV6-5 and TRBJ2-3, with 9 bases aligning to TRBD2. The V and J ends lost 8 bases and 2 bases, in that order; junction bases with no gene match: 8. In germline, CDR1 is MNHEY, CDR2 SVGAGI. The CDR3 has 15 amino acids. CDR3 sequence: CASQPLAGFTDTQYF. As DNA, the CDR3 is TGTGCCAGCCAGCCCCTAGCGGGATTCACAGATACGCAGTATTTT.